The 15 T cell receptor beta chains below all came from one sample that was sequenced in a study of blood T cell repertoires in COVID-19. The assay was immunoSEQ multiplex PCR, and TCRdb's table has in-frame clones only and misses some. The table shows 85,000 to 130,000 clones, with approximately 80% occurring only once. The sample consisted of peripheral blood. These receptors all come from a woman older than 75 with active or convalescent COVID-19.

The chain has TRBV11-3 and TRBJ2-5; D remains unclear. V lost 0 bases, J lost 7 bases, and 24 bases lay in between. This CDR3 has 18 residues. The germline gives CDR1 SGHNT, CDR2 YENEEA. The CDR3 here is CASSLESWQSGPPVTQYF. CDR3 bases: TGTGCCAGCAGCTTAGAATCCTGGCAGTCTGGCCCGCCCGTGACCCAGTACTTC.

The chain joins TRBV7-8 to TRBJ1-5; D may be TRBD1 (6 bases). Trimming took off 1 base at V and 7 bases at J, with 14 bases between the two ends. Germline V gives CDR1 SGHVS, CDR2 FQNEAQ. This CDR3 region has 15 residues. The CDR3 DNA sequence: TGTGCCAGCAGCTTAGGAGGGGGGGGAAACCAGCCCCAGCATTTT. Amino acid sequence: CASSLGGGGNQPQHF.

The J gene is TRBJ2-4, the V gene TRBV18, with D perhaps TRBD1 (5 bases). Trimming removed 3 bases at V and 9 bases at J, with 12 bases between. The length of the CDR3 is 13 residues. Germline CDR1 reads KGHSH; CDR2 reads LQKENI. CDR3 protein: CASSPGQETIQYF. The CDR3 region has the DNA TGTGCCAGCTCACCGGGGCAGGAAACCATTCAGTACTTC.

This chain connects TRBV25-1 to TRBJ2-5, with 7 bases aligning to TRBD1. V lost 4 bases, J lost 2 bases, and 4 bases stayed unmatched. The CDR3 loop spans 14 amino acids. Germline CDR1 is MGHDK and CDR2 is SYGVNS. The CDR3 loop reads CASSATGKQETQYF. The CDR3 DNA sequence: TGTGCCAGCAGTGCGACAGGGAAGCAAGAGACCCAGTACTTC.

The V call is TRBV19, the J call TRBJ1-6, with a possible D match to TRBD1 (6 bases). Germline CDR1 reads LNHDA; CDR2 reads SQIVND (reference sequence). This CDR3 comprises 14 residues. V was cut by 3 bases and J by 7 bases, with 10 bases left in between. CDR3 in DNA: TGTGCCAGTAGTATGGGGACACGCAATTCACCCCTCCACTTT. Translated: CASSMGTRNSPLHF.

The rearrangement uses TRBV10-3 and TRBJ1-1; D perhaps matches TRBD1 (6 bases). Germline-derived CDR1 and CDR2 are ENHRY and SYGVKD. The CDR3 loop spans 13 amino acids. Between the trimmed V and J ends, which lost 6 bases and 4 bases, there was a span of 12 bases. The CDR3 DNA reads TGTGCCATCAGAACAGGGTCGGGCACTGAAGCTTTCTTT. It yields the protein CAIRTGSGTEAFF.

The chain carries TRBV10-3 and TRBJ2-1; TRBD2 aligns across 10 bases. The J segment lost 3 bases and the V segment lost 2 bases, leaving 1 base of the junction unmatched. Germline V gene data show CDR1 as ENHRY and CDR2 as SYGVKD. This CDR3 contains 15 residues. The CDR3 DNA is TGTGCCATCAGTGAGGGACTAGCGGTCTACAATGAGCAGTTCTTC. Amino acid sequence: CAISEGLAVYNEQFF.

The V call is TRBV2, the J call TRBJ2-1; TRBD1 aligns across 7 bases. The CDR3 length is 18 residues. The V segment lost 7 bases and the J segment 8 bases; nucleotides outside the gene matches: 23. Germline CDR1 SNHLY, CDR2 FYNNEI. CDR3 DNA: TGTGCCAGCATGAGGGAGCTCCGGACAGGAGTAGTTAGCGATGAGCAGTTCTTC. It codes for CASMRELRTGVVSDEQFF.

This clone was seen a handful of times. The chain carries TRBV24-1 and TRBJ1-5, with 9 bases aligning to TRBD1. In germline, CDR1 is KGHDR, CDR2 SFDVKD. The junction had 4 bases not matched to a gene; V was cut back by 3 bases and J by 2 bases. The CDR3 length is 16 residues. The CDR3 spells CATSDEQGAGNQPQHF. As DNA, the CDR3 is TGTGCCACCAGTGATGAACAGGGGGCTGGCAATCAGCCCCAGCATTTT.

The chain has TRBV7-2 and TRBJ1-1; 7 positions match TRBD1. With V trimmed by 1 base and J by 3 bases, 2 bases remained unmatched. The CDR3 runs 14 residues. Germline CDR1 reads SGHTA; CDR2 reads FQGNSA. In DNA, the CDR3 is TGTGCCAGCAGCTTAGTTGGGACAGACACTGAAGCTTTCTTT. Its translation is CASSLVGTDTEAFF.

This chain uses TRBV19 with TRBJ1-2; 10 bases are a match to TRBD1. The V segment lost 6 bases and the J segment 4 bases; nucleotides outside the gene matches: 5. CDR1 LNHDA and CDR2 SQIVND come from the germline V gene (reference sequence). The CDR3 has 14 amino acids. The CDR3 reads CASSPRTGGYGYTF. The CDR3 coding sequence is TGTGCCAGTAGCCCTAGGACAGGGGGCTATGGCTACACCTTC.

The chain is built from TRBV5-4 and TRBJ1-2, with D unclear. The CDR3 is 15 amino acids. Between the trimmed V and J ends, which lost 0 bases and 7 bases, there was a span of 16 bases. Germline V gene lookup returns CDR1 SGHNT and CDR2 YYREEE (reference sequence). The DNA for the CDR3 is TGTGCCAGCAGCTTGGCCGTGGCGGGATTAGGTGGCTACACCTTC. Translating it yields CASSLAVAGLGGYTF.

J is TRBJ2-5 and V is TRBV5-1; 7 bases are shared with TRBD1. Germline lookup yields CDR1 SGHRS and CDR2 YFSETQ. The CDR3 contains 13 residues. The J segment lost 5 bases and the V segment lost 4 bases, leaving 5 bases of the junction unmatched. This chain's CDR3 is CASSPNRGETQYF. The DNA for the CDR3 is TGCGCCAGCAGCCCGAACAGGGGCGAGACCCAGTACTTC.

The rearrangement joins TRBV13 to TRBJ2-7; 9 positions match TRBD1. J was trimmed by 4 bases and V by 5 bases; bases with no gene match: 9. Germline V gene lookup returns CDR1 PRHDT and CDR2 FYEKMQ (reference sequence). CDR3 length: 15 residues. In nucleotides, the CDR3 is TGTGCCAGCAGCCCCCGACAGGGGGGGGTGTACGAGCAGTACTTC. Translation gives CASSPRQGGVYEQYF.

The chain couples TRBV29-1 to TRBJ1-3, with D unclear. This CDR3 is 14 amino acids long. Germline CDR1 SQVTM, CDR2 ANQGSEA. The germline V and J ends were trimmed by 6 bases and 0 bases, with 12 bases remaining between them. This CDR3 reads CSVGDGNSGNTIYF. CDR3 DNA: TGCAGCGTCGGAGACGGAAACTCTGGAAACACCATATATTTT.